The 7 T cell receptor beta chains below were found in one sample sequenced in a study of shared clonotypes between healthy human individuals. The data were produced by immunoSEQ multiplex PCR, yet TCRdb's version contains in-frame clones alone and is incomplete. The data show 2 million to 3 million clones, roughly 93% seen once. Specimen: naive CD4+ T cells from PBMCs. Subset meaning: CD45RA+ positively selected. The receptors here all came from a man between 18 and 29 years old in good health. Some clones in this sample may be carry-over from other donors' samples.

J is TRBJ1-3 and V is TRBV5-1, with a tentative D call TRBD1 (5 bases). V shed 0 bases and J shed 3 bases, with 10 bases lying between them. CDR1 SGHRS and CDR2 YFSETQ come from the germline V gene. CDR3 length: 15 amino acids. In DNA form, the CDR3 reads TGCGCCAGCAGCTTGGCGGCAGGGTTTGGAAACACCATATATTTT. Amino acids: CASSLAAGFGNTIYF.

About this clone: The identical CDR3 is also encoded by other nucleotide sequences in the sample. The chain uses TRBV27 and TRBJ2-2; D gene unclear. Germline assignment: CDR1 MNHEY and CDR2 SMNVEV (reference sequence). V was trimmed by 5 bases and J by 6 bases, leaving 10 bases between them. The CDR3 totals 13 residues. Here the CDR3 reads CASSLIGSGELFF. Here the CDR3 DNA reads TGTGCCAGCAGTCTGATTGGGTCCGGGGAGCTGTTTTTT.

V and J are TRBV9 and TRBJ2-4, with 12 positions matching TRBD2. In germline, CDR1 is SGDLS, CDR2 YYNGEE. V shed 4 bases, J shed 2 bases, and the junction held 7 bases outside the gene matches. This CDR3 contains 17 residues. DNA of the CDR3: TGTGCCAGCAGCCCACTAGCGGGAGGAGGAACCAAAAACATTCAGTACTTC. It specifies CASSPLAGGGTKNIQYF.

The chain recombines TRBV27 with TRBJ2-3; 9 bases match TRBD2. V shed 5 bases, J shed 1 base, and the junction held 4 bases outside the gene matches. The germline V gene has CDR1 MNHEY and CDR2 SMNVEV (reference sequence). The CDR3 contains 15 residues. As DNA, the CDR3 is TGTGCCAGCAGTGGGTTAGCGGGGGGCACAGATACGCAGTATTTT. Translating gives CASSGLAGGTDTQYF.

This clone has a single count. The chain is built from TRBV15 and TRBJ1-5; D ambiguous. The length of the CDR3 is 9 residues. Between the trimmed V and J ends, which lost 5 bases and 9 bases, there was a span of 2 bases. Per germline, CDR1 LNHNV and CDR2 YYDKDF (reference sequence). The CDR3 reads CATSGPQHF. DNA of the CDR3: TGTGCCACCAGCGGGCCCCAGCATTTT.

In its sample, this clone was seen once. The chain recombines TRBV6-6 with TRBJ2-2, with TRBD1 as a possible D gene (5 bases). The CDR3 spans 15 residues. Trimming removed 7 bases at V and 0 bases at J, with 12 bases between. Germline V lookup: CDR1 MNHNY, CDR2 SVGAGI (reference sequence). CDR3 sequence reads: CASILGVTNTGELFF. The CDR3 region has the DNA TGTGCCAGCATCTTAGGGGTTACGAACACCGGGGAGCTGTTTTTT.

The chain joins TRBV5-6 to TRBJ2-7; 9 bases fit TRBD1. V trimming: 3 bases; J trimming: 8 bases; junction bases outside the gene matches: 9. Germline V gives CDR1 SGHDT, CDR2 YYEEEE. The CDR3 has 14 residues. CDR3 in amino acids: CASSSMPGQGKQYF. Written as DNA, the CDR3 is TGTGCCAGCAGCTCGATGCCGGGACAGGGTAAGCAGTACTTC.